This T cell receptor beta chain was recorded in a study of breast tumors, draining lymph nodes, adjacent tissues. General study results and limits: Tumor TCR diversity was below lymph nodes but above nontumor tissue. The lymph node origin of tumor T cells was framed as consistent with a hypothesis, not demonstrated.

CDR1 and CDR2 (germline): MNHEY, SVGAGI. This CDR3 has 13 residues. Trimming left V 6 bases short and J 12 bases short, with 15 bases between. TCRdb re-called the multiplex PCR reads with MiXCR, one entry per CDR3 protein. The table includes nearly 200,000 distinct CDR3 sequences, approximately 30% detected once. In this sample, this clonotype turned up a few times. Its target is not known. The lymph nodes were axillary draining lymph nodes from breast cancer patients. This TCR came from a female donor with breast cancer. Some clones in this sample may be carry-over from other donors' samples. The gene calls are TRBV6-5 and TRBJ2-6; D possibly matches TRBD1 or TRBD2 (5 bases each). What was sequenced was axillary lymph node tissue. The CDR3: CASSHRDQGVLTF. Written as DNA, the CDR3 is TGTGCCAGCAGCCACCGGGATCAGGGCGTCCTGACTTTC.